Below, one T cell receptor beta chain is given with its context. The RNA input was roughly 0.45 to 1 ug, and it was reverse transcribed with random hexamers. TCRdb reprocessed the immunoSEQ multiplex PCR reads via MiXCR and lists one record per CDR3 protein. This table has some 180,000 distinct CDR3 sequences, about 94% appearing once. The sample belongs to a study of CD8 T cells in Susac syndrome. TCR beta sequencing was performed on blood CD8+ and CD4+ T cells. CDR1 SQVTM and CDR2 ANQGSEA come from the germline V gene. V lost 6 bases to trimming and J lost 0 bases; unmatched junction nucleotides: 0. This CDR3 region has 13 residues.

The V and J genes are TRBV29-1 and TRBJ2-7; TRBD2 aligns across 12 bases. This sequence originates from a human donor in good health. Sequencing was performed on CD4+ T cells from PBMCs. This chain's CDR3 is CSVTSGSSYEQYF. CDR3 bases: TGCAGCGTGACTAGCGGGAGCTCCTACGAGCAGTACTTC.